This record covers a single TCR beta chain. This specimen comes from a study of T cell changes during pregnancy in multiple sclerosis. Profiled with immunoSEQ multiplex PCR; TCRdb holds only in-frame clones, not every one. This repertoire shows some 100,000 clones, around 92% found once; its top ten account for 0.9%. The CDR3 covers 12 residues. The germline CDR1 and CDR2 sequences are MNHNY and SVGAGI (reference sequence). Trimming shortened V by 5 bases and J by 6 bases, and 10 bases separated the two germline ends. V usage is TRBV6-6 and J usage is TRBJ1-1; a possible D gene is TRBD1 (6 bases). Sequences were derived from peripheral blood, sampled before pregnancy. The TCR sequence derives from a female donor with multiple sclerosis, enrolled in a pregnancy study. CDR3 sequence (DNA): TGTGCCAGCAGTCCGCACAGGGCTGAAGCTTTCTTT. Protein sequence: CASSPHRAEAFF.